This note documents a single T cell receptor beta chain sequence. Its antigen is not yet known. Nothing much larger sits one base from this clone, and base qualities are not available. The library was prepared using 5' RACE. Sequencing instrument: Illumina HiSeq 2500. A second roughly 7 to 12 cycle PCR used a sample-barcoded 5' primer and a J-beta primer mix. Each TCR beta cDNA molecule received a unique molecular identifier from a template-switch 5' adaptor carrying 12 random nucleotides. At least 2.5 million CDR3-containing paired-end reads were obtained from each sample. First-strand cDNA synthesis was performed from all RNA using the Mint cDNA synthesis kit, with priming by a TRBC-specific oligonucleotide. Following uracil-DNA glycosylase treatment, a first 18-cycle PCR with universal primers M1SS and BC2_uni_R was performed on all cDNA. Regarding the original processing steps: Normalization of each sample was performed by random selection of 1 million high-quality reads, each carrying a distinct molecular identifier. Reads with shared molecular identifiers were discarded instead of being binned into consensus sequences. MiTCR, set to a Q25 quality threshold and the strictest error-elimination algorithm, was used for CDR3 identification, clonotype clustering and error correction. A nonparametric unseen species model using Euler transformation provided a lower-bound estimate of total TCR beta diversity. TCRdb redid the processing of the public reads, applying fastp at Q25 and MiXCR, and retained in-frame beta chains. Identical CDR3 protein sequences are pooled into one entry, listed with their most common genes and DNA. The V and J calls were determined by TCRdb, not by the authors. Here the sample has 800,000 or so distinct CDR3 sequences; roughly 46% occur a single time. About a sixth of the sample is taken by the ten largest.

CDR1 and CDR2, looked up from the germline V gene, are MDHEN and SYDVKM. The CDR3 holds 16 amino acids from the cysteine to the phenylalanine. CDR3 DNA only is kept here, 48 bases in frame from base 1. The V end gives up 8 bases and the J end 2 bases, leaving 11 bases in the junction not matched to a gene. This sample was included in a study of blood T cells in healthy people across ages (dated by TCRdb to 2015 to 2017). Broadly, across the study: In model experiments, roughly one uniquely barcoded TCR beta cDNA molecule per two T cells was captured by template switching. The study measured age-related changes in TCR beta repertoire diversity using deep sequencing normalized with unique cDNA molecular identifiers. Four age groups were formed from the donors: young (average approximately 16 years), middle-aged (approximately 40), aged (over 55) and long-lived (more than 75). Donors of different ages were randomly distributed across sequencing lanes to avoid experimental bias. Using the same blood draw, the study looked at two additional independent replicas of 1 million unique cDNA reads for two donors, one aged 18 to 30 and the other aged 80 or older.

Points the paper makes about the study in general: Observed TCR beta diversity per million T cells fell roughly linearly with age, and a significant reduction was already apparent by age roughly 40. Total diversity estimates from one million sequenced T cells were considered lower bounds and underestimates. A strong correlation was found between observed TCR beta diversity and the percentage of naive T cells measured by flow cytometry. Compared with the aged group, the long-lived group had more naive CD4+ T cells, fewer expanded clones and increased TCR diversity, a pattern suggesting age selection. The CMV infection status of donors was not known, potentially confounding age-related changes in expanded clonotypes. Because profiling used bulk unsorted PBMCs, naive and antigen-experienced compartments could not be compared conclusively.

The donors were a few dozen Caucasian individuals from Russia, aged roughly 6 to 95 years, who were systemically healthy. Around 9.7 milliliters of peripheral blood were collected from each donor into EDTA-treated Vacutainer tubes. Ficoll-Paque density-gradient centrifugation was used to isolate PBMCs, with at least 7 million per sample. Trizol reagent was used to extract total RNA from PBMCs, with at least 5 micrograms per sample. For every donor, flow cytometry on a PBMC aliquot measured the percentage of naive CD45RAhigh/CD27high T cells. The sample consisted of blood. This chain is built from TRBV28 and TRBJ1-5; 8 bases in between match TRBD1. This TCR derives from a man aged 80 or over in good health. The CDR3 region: CASQIGDRRRNQPQHF. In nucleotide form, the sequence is TGTGCCAGCCAAATAGGGGACAGGAGACGCAATCAGCCCCAGCATTTT. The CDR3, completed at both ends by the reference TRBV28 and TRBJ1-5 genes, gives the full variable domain DVKVTQSSRYLVKRTGEKVFLECVQDMDHENMFWYRQDPGLGLRLIYFSYDVKMKEKGDIPEGYSVSREKKERFSLILESASTNQTSMYLCASQIGDRRRNQPQHFGDGTRLSIL.